This record looks at one T cell receptor (beta chain) sequence and its context. This CDR3 region has 14 residues. Germline V gives CDR1 MNHEY, CDR2 SMNVEV (reference sequence). Between the trimmed V and J ends, which lost 3 bases and 6 bases, there was a span of 12 bases. This sample is drawn from a study of blood T cell repertoires in COVID-19. Across the study: Sample material is recorded as cDNA or gDNA derived from T cells, B-cell-depleted T cells, or PBMCs.

TCRdb's copy holds only in-frame clones and misses some; the assay was immunoSEQ multiplex PCR. This sample yields about 58,000 clones, of which 78% are seen a single time; 4% to 6% belongs to the top ten. Sequenced input: peripheral blood. The TCR originated in a human donor in a cohort sampled during active COVID-19. This sequence joins TRBV27 and TRBJ1-5, with D hard to call. The CDR3 coding sequence is TGTGCCAGCAGTTTTATAGGATCGGGTCAGCCCCAGCATTTT. Protein product: CASSFIGSGQPQHF.